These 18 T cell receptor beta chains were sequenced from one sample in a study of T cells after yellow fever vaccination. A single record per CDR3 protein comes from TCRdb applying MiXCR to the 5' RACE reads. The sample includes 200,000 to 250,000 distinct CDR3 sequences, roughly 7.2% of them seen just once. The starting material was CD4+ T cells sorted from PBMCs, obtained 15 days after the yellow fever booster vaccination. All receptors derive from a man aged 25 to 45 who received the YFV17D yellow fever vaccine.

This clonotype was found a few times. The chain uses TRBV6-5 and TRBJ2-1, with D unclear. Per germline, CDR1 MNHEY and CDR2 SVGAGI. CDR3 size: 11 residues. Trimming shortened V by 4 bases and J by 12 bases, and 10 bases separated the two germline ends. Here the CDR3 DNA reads TGTGCCAGCAGTTCCCGACTTGGGCAGTTCTTC. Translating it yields CASSSRLGQFF.

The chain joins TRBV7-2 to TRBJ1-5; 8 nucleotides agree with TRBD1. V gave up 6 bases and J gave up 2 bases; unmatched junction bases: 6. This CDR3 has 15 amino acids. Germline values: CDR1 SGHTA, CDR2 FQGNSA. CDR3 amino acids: CASREQGVGNQPQHF. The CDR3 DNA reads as TGTGCCAGCAGAGAACAGGGGGTTGGCAATCAGCCCCAGCATTTT.

CDR3 coding DNA: TGTGCCAGCAGCTTAAACTCTCTAGCGGGAGCGGGAGAGACCCAGTACTTC. This translates into CASSLNSLAGAGETQYF. This chain links TRBV7-2 with TRBJ2-5; TRBD2 matches at 10 bases. The CDR3 is made up of 17 amino acids. V trimming: 2 bases; J trimming: 4 bases; junction bases outside the gene matches: 10. From germline, CDR1 is SGHTA and CDR2 FQGNSA.

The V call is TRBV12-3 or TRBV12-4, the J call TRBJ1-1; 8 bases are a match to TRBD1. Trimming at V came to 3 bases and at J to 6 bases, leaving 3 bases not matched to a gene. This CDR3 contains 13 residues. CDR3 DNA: TGTGCCAGCAGTTTCGGACAGGGTTCTGAAGCTTTCTTT. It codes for CASSFGQGSEAFF.

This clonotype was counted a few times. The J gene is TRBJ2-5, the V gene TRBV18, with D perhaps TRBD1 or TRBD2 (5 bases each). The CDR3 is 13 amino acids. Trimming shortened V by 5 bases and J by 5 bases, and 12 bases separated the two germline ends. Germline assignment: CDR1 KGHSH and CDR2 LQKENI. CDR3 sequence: CASSRDLLETQYF. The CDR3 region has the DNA TGTGCCAGCTCAAGGGACCTTCTCGAGACCCAGTACTTC.

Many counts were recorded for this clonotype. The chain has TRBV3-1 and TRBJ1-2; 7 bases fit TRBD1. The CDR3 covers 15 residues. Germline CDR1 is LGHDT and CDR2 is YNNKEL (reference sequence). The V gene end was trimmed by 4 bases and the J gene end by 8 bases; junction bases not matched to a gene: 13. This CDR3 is CASSREEWTGYGYTF. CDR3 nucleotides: TGTGCCAGCAGCCGCGAAGAGTGGACAGGTTACGGCTACACCTTC. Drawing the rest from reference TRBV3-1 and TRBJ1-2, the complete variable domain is DTAVSQTPKYLVTQMGNDKSIKCEQNLGHDTMYWYKQDSKKFLKIMFSYNNKELIINETVPNRFSPKSPDKAHLNLHINSLELGDSAVYFCASSREEWTGYGYTFGSGTRLTVV.

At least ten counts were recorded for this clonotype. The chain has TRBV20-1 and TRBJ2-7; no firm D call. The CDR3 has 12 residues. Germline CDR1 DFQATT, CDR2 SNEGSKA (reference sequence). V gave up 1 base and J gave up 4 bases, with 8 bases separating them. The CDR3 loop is CSARADGYEQYF. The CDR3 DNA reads TGCAGTGCTAGAGCGGATGGGTACGAGCAGTACTTC.

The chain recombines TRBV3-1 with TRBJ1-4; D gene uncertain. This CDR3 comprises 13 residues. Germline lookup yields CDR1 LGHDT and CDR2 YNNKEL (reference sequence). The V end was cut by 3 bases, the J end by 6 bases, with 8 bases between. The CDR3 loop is CASSHAAYEKLFF. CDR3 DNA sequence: TGTGCCAGCAGCCACGCAGCATATGAAAAACTGTTTTTT. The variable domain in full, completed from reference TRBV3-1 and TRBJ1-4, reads DTAVSQTPKYLVTQMGNDKSIKCEQNLGHDTMYWYKQDSKKFLKIMFSYNNKELIINETVPNRFSPKSPDKAHLNLHINSLELGDSAVYFCASSHAAYEKLFFGSGTQLSVL.

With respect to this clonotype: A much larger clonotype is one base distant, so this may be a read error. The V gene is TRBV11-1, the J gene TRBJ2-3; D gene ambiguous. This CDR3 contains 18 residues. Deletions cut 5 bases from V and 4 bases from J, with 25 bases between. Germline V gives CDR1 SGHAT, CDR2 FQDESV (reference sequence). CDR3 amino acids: CASSRMLGGEKFPDTQYF. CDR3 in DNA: TGTGCCAGCAGCAGAATGTTAGGTGGCGAGAAGTTCCCAGATACGCAGTATTTT.

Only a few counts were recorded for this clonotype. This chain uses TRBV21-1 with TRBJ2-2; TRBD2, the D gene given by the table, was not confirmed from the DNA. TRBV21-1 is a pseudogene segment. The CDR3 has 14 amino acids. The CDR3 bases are TGTGCCAGCAGCAGTATTACTAGTTGCGGGGAGCTGTTTTTT. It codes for CASSSITSCGELFF.

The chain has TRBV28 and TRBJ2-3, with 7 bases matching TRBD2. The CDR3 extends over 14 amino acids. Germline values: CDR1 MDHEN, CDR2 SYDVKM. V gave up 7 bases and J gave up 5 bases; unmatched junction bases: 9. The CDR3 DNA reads TGTGCCAGCACCTCGGGGACGGGAGGAGATACGCAGTATTTT. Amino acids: CASTSGTGGDTQYF.

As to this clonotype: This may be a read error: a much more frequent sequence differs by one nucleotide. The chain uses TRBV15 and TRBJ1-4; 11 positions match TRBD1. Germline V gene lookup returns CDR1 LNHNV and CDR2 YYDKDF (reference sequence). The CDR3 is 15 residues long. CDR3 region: CATSPRDRGYENLFF. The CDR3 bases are TGTGCCACCAGCCCTAGGGACAGGGGGTACGAAAACCTGTTTTTT.

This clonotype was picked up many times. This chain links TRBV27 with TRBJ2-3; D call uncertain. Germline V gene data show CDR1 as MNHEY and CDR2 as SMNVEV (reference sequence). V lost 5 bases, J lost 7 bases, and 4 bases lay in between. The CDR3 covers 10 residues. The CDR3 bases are TGTGCCAGCAGTCTACATACGCAGTATTTT. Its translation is CASSLHTQYF.

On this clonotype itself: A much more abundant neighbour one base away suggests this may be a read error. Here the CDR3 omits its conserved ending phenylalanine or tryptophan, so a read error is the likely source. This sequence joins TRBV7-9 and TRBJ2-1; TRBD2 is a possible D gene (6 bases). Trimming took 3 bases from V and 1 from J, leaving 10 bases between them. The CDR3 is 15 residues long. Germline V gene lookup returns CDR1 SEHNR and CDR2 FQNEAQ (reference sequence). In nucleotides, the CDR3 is TGTGCCAGCAGCTTCCGGGACTCATCCTACAATGAGCAGTTCTCC. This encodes CASSFRDSSYNEQFS.

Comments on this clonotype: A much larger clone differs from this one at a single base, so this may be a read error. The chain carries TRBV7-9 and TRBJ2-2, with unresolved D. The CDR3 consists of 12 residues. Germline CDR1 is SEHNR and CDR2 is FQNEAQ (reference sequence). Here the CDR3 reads CACSLEFGELFF. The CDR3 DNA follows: TGTGCCTGCAGCTTAGAGTTCGGGGAGCTGTTTTTT.

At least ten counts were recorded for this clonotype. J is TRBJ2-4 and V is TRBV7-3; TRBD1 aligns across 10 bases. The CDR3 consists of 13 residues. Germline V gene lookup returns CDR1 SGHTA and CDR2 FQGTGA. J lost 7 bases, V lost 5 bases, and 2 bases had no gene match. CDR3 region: CASSTGQGNIQYF. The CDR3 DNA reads TGTGCCAGCAGCACGGGACAGGGGAACATTCAGTACTTC.

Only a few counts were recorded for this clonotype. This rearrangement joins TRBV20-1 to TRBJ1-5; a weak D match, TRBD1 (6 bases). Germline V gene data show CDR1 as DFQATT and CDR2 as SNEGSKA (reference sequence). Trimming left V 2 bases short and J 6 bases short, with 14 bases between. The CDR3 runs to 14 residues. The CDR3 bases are TGCAGTGCTAGATCTGGGGGCACGATTCAGCCCCAGCATTTT. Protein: CSARSGGTIQPQHF.

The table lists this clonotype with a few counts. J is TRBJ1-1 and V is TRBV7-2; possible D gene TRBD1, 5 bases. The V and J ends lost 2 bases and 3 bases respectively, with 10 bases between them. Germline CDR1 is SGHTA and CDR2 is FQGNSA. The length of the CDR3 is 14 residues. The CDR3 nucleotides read TGTGCCAGCAGCTTAATCGAGGGGTACACTGAAGCTTTCTTT. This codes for CASSLIEGYTEAFF.